The 8 T cell receptor beta chains presented below share a single source sample, sequenced in a study of high-grade serous ovarian cancer treatment subgroups. Tumor samples were taken before definitive surgery or chemotherapy. Sequencing used immunoSEQ multiplex PCR; TCRdb keeps in-frame clones, though not all of them. The table has about 7,700 clones, about 72% seen once. Sequenced sample: tumor tissue. The receptors originated from a human donor with high-grade serous ovarian cancer.

The gene calls are TRBV11-3 and TRBJ2-1, with 8 bases fitting TRBD2. The J segment lost 5 bases and the V segment lost 5 bases, leaving 14 bases of the junction unmatched. The CDR3 is 17 amino acids. Looked up from germline, CDR1 is SGHNT and CDR2 is YENEEA. The CDR3, as DNA: TGTGCCAGCAGCCCCCCCCGTGTACTAGCGGACCACAATGAGCAGTTCTTC. Protein product: CASSPPRVLADHNEQFF.

This rearrangement joins TRBV28 to TRBJ2-1, with 14 bases identical to TRBD2. The CDR3 consists of 14 residues. Trimming removed 5 bases from V and 12 bases from J; junction bases left unmatched: 6. Germline lookup yields CDR1 MDHEN and CDR2 SYDVKM. For the CDR3, the DNA is TGTGCCAGCAGTATGGGACTAGCGGGAGAGGGGCAGTTCTTC. This gives the protein CASSMGLAGEGQFF.

This clone was observed a handful of times. This chain uses TRBV5-4 with TRBJ1-1, with D possibly matching TRBD1 (5 bases). With 2 bases removed from V and 4 bases from J, the gap between germline ends came to 9 bases. The CDR3 is made up of 13 amino acids. Germline V gene lookup returns CDR1 SGHNT and CDR2 YYREEE (reference sequence). The CDR3 bases are TGTGCCAGCAGCTTCACAAGGGGCACTGAAGCTTTCTTT. Translating gives CASSFTRGTEAFF. Complete variable domain (other parts from reference TRBV5-4 and TRBJ1-1): ETGVTQSPTHLIKTRGQQVTLRCSSQSGHNTVSWYQQALGQGPQFIFQYYREEENGRGNFPPRFSGLQFPNYSSELNVNALELDDSALYLCASSFTRGTEAFFGQGTRLTVV.

The chain carries TRBV7-2 and TRBJ2-7, with 8 bases identical to TRBD2. This CDR3 comprises 13 residues. CDR1 is SGHTA and CDR2 is FQGNSA in the germline V gene. The V gene end was trimmed by 10 bases and the J gene end by 4 bases; junction bases not matched to a gene: 9. The CDR3 region has the DNA TGTGCCATCGACGAGGGCGGGAGGTACGAGCAGTACTTC. As protein: CAIDEGGRYEQYF.

CDR3 residues: CASSLGQGESYEQYF. CDR3 DNA: TGTGCCAGCAGCTTAGGCCAGGGCGAATCCTACGAGCAGTACTTC. The V gene is TRBV11-3, the J gene TRBJ2-7; perhaps TRBD1 as D (5 bases). CDR1 is SGHNT and CDR2 is YENEEA in the germline V gene. The V end was cut by 1 base, the J end by 1 base, with 11 bases between. This CDR3 is built from 15 residues.

CDR3 loop: CASSIEGGANQPQHF. CDR3 DNA sequence: TGTGCCAGTAGTATTGAAGGGGGAGCAAATCAGCCCCAGCATTTT. V gene TRBV19 combines with J gene TRBJ1-5; D possibly corresponds to TRBD1 (6 bases). V shed 3 bases and J shed 4 bases, with 13 bases lying between them. The CDR3 consists of 15 residues. Germline V lookup: CDR1 LNHDA, CDR2 SQIVND (reference sequence). Filled out from reference TRBV19 and TRBJ1-5, the complete variable domain reads DGGITQSPKYLFRKEGQNVTLSCEQNLNHDAMYWYRQDPGQGLRLIYYSQIVNDFQKGDIAEGYSVSREKKESFPLTVTSAQKNPTAFYLCASSIEGGANQPQHFGDGTRLSIL.

The chain joins TRBV7-8 to TRBJ1-2; possible D gene TRBD1, 5 bases. Trimming stripped 1 base from V and 7 bases from J, with 10 bases between. The length of the CDR3 is 13 residues. Germline V gene sequence: CDR1 SGHVS, CDR2 FQNEAQ. CDR3 sequence reads: CASSLVGGFGYTF. As DNA, the CDR3 is TGTGCCAGCAGCTTAGTTGGGGGATTTGGCTACACCTTC.

The rearrangement links TRBV19 to TRBJ2-2; D possibly matches TRBD1 or TRBD2 (5 bases each). Germline CDR1 and CDR2: LNHDA and SQIVND (reference sequence). V gave up 7 bases and J gave up 7 bases, with 16 bases separating them. The CDR3 sequence is 14 residues long. The CDR3 DNA is TGTGCCAGTACCCGGGACCACACGGGCGGGGAGCTGTTTTTT. This gives the protein CASTRDHTGGELFF.